The clone carrying this T cell receptor beta chain was found once. Its antigen is not identified. This sample was included in a study of T cell responses to AZD1222 COVID-19 vaccine. Study observations and caveats: All repertoire sampling was performed exclusively after the peak T cell response. Spike-specific TCR breadth and depth were elevated following two AZD1222 doses. White British people made up most donors, females outnumbered males, and clonal diversity was possibly underestimated.

Measured with immunoSEQ multiplex PCR; TCRdb has only the in-frame clones, and not every one. The top ten clones hold 1.5% of a sample with some 150,000 clones, 85% to 95% of them seen once. After removal of 2 bases from V and 1 base from J, the junction contained 8 bases not matched to a gene. This CDR3 spans 19 amino acids. The germline gives CDR1 MNHEY, CDR2 SVGEGT. Sequenced material: peripheral blood, taken 28 days after the second AZD1222 dose. The rearrangement joins TRBV6-2 or TRBV6-3 to TRBJ2-3; TRBD2 aligns across 14 bases. This TCR was sampled from an adult who received the AZD1222 COVID-19 vaccine. The CDR3 DNA sequence: TGTGCCAGCAGTTACCCCCGGGGACTAGCGGGAGTAGGCACAGATACGCAGTATTTT. Translated: CASSYPRGLAGVGTDTQYF.